Below, 22 T cell receptor beta chains from the same sample are listed, as sequenced in a study of regulatory T cells in long-lasting Graves disease. Time point defined: persistent/refractory GD, antithyroid drugs over 5 years with positive TRAb. The authors made the TCR library using RNA they extracted from PBMCs. Building of the TCR beta libraries involved iRepertoire HTBI primers and Arm-PCR of CDR3 regions. MiXCR, applied by TCRdb to the multiplex PCR reads, yields one record per CDR3 protein. This sample has some 280,000 distinct CDR3 sequences; around a fifth occur once, and the top ten carry roughly 50%. This sample comprised peripheral blood mononuclear cells (PBMCs), obtained when the disease was refractory, from a patient treated with antithyroid drugs. The receptors stem from a female donor with Graves disease.

In its sample, this clonotype was seen many times. V is TRBV28 and J is TRBJ1-6; maybe TRBD1 (5 bases). Germline-derived CDR1 and CDR2 are MDHEN and SYDVKM. V dropped 6 bases and J dropped 8 bases, with 14 bases sitting between them. The CDR3 runs to 14 residues. The CDR3 DNA reads as TGTGCCAGCAGCTGGGGCAGGGCGGATTCACCCCTCCACTTT. Translated: CASSWGRADSPLHF. The full variable domain, rest sourced from reference TRBV28 and TRBJ1-6, is DVKVTQSSRYLVKRTGEKVFLECVQDMDHENMFWYRQDPGLGLRLIYFSYDVKMKEKGDIPEGYSVSREKKERFSLILESASTNQTSMYLCASSWGRADSPLHFGNGTRLTVT.

V is TRBV11-1 and J is TRBJ2-1; TRBD2 aligns across 10 bases. The CDR3 sequence is 15 residues long. V lost 8 bases and J lost 6; bases outside the gene matches: 10. Germline lookup yields CDR1 SGHAT and CDR2 FQDESV (reference sequence). Here the CDR3 DNA reads TGTGCCAGCTCTCTAGCCAGCGGGAGGGTCAATGAGCAGTTCTTC. It yields the protein CASSLASGRVNEQFF.

This clonotype came up many times. This rearrangement joins TRBV19 to TRBJ2-5, with TRBD1 identical over 10 bases. The CDR3 loop spans 15 amino acids. Trimming cost V 9 bases and J 0 bases; bases outside gene matches: 7. From germline, CDR1 is LNHDA and CDR2 SQIVND (reference sequence). DNA for the CDR3: TGTGCCAGAGCCGGGACAGGGGAAAACCAAGAGACCCAGTACTTC. It is translated as CARAGTGENQETQYF.

This clonotype has more than one count but fewer than ten. The V and J genes are TRBV7-2 and TRBJ2-5, with 9 bases lining up with TRBD2. After removal of 2 bases from V and 2 bases from J, the junction contained 6 bases not matched to a gene. The CDR3 runs to 16 residues. In germline, CDR1 is SGHTA, CDR2 FQGNSA. CDR3 sequence (DNA): TGTGCCAGCAGCTTACCTAGCGGGAACCAACAAGAGACCCAGTACTTC. It translates to CASSLPSGNQQETQYF.

This clonotype was detected many times. Relative to the germline gene, one junction end is altered; a read error may explain this. The chain combines TRBV7-2 with TRBJ1-6; D may be TRBD1 (5 bases). Germline V gives CDR1 SGHTA, CDR2 FQGNSA. The CDR3 covers 14 residues. The DNA for the CDR3 is TGTGCCAGCAGCCCCACCTCCGGGACGCTAAATCCCCCCTTT. This sequence encodes CASSPTSGTLNPPF.

This clonotype occurred many times. This rearrangement joins TRBV3-1 to TRBJ1-6; D is ambiguous. This CDR3 comprises 14 residues. V was cut by 0 bases and J by 10 bases, with 10 bases left in between. The V gene's germline CDR1 is LGHDT and CDR2 YNNKEL (reference sequence). The CDR3 here is CASSQDRMGSPLHF. CDR3 bases: TGTGCCAGCAGCCAAGACAGGATGGGATCACCCCTCCACTTT.

This chain joins TRBV5-1 and TRBJ2-5, with a tentative D call TRBD1 (6 bases). Germline loops: CDR1 SGHRS, CDR2 YFSETQ. Trimming shortened V by 5 bases and J by 7 bases, and 24 bases separated the two germline ends. The length of the CDR3 is 16 residues. In DNA, the CDR3 is TGCGCCAGCAGGTTAGCCTACGGACAGCGAGAGGTGACCCAGTACTTC. It codes for CASRLAYGQREVTQYF.

As regards this clonotype: Its ends do not fully match the called genes, so a read error is possible. The V call is TRBV2, the J call TRBJ1-4; D is perhaps TRBD1 (6 bases). CDR3 length: 15 residues. The germline V gene has CDR1 SNHLY and CDR2 FYNNEI. CDR3 bases: TGTGCCAGCAGTGTACAGGGAGGAACTAGTGAAAAACTGTTTTTT. Amino acid sequence: CASSVQGGTSEKLFF.

This clonotype was found a few times. The rearrangement links TRBV6-1 to TRBJ2-7; 7 positions agree with TRBD1. The CDR3 totals 21 residues. V trimming: 5 bases; J trimming: 0 bases; junction bases outside the gene matches: 25. Germline V CDR1 and CDR2: MNHNS, SASEGT. In DNA, the CDR3 is TGTGCCAGCAGTCAAGGGCCACCACAAGTACGACCGGGACAGCACTCCTACGAGCAGTACTTC. It translates to CASSQGPPQVRPGQHSYEQYF.

This chain links TRBV14 with TRBJ2-5; D is possibly TRBD2 (5 bases). Germline loops: CDR1 SGHDN, CDR2 FVKESK. The CDR3 consists of 15 residues. V was shortened by 1 base and J by 4 bases, with 13 bases between the two germline ends. The CDR3 DNA follows: TGTGCCAGCAGCCAAGCGGACCTAGCTGGAGAGACCCAGTACTTC. It translates to CASSQADLAGETQYF.

The chain is built from TRBV29-1 and TRBJ2-1; 7 nucleotides line up with TRBD1. CDR3 length: 13 residues. The trim removed 6 bases at V and 3 bases at J, leaving 5 bases unmatched. Germline CDR1 reads SQVTM; CDR2 reads ANQGSEA. The CDR3 DNA reads as TGCAGCGTAGCCAGGGACAGCTACAATGAGCAGTTCTTC. It yields the protein CSVARDSYNEQFF.

The chain joins TRBV5-1 to TRBJ1-2; the match to TRBD1 covers 7 bases. The V gene's germline CDR1 is SGHRS and CDR2 YFSETQ. V lost 1 base, J lost 10 bases, and 13 bases stayed unmatched. This CDR3 contains 15 residues. CDR3 region: CASSLSPGDSLDYTF. The CDR3 nucleotides are TGCGCCAGCAGCTTGAGTCCCGGGGACAGCCTTGACTACACCTTC.

This clonotype was observed a few times. J is TRBJ2-7 and V is TRBV20-1; TRBD2 aligns across 11 bases. Trimming took 0 bases from V and 4 from J; bases not matched to a gene: 5. Germline CDR1 DFQATT, CDR2 SNEGSKA (reference sequence). CDR3 length: 15 amino acids. In nucleotides, the CDR3 is TGCAGTGCTAGAGAAGTAAGGACTAGCGGGTACGAGCAGTACTTC. Translation: CSAREVRTSGYEQYF.

This clonotype occurred many times. This chain links TRBV7-8 with TRBJ1-2, with D unclear. Germline V gene data show CDR1 as SGHVS and CDR2 as FQNEAQ. V lost 5 bases and J lost 7, with 14 bases in between. The length of the CDR3 is 13 residues. Written as DNA, the CDR3 is TGTGCCAGCAGCATGGACCGGCAAAGTGGCTACACCTTC. It yields the protein CASSMDRQSGYTF.

The table lists this clonotype with many counts. The CDR3 DNA reads TGTGCCAGCAGTGAACAGACAGGGACACTTTTGAACACTGAAGCTTTCTTT. Translating gives CASSEQTGTLLNTEAFF. The genes are TRBV6-1 and TRBJ1-1, with 7 bases that match TRBD1. The CDR3 covers 17 residues. After removal of 2 bases from V and 0 bases from J, the junction contained 9 bases not matched to a gene. The germline V gene has CDR1 MNHNS and CDR2 SASEGT.

This clonotype was observed a handful of times. This sequence joins TRBV28 and TRBJ2-1, with 7 positions matching TRBD1. The CDR3 length is 15 residues. Germline CDR1 reads MDHEN; CDR2 reads SYDVKM. The V and J ends lost 6 bases and 0 bases, in that order; junction bases with no gene match: 5. Here the CDR3 reads CASRRSGGSYNEQFF. The CDR3 bases are TGTGCCAGCAGACGATCAGGGGGCTCCTACAATGAGCAGTTCTTC.

The genes are TRBV7-2 and TRBJ2-1; 8 nucleotides match TRBD2. This CDR3 comprises 14 residues. The V segment lost 2 bases and the J segment 7 bases; nucleotides outside the gene matches: 4. Germline loops: CDR1 SGHTA, CDR2 FQGNSA. CDR3 sequence (DNA): TGTGCCAGCAGCTTAATGATAGCGGGGAATGAGCAGTTCTTC. Protein: CASSLMIAGNEQFF.

This clonotype appeared many times. The genes are TRBV7-2 and TRBJ1-4; 7 bases are shared with TRBD1. Germline CDR1 is SGHTA and CDR2 is FQGNSA. The V segment lost 5 bases and the J segment 5 bases; nucleotides outside the gene matches: 5. The CDR3 has 14 residues. The CDR3 DNA reads TGTGCCAGCAGCCCAGACAGGGCGAATGAAAAACTGTTTTTT. Encoded protein: CASSPDRANEKLFF.

This clonotype has at least ten counts. CDR3 DNA sequence: TGTGCCAGCAGCTTGGCAGAACCCCGCAACACTGAAGCTTTCTTT. This encodes CASSLAEPRNTEAFF. This sequence joins TRBV11-2 and TRBJ1-1; D gene uncertain. The CDR3 consists of 15 residues. Germline assignment: CDR1 SGHAT and CDR2 FQNNGV. V was trimmed by 3 bases and J by 2 bases, leaving 13 bases between them.

This clonotype was detected ten times or more. The J gene is TRBJ1-2, the V gene TRBV7-2; 7 nucleotides align to TRBD1. The CDR3 has 14 residues. Germline assignment: CDR1 SGHTA and CDR2 FQGNSA. Germline trimming cut 5 bases from V and 2 bases from J; bases unmatched to any gene: 5. This CDR3 reads CASSPATGNYGYTF. The CDR3 DNA reads TGTGCCAGCAGCCCCGCGACAGGGAACTATGGCTACACCTTC.

This clonotype showed up just a few times. The chain employs TRBV29-1 and TRBJ1-1; no definite D call. Trimming stripped 4 bases from V and 6 bases from J, with 9 bases between. Germline V lookup: CDR1 SQVTM, CDR2 ANQGSEA. The CDR3 extends over 11 amino acids. The CDR3 sequence is CSVVLGSEAFF. The CDR3 region has the DNA TGCAGCGTTGTGTTGGGGTCTGAAGCTTTCTTT.

This clonotype was found many times. The chain has TRBV6-1 and TRBJ1-1; 7 bases agree with TRBD1. V was clipped by 5 bases and J by 1 base; unmatched bases: 10. CDR1 and CDR2 (germline): MNHNS, SASEGT. The CDR3 loop spans 16 amino acids. CDR3 protein: CASSPGGQARNTEAFF. In DNA form, the CDR3 reads TGTGCCAGCAGTCCCGGAGGACAGGCTCGGAACACTGAAGCTTTCTTT.